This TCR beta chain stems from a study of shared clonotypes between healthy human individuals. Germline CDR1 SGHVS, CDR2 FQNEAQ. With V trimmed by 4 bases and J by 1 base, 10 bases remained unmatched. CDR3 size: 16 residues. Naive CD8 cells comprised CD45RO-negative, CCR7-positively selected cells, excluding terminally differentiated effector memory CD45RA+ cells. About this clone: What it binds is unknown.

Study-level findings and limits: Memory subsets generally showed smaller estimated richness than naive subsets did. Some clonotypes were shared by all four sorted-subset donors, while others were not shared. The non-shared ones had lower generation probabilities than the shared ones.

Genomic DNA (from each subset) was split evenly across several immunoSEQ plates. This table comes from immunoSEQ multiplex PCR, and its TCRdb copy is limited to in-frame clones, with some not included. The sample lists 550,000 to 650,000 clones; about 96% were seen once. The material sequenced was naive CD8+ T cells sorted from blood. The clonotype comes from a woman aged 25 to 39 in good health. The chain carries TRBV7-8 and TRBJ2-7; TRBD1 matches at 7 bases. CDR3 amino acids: CASSSPRDRTSYEQYF. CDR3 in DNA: TGTGCCAGCAGCTCACCGAGGGACAGAACTTCCTACGAGCAGTACTTC.